This TCR beta chain was found in a study of PD-1 blockade in classical Hodgkin lymphoma. Findings and caveats of the study: Factors driving the repertoire differences, possibly disease activity or prior therapy, remain undefined. Patients with a complete response exhibited baseline diversity comparable to newly diagnosed patients.

Time point described: cycle 4 day 1 (C4D1), after more than five weeks of nivolumab. No patient escaped relapse after autologous stem cell transplantation, and brentuximab vedotin exposure varied. Notes on this clone: What it binds is not known.

Clones were sequenced by immunoSEQ multiplex PCR, and TCRdb holds only the in-frame ones, with some missing. The sample has roughly 21,000 clones, 75% to 90% seen once. The V end lost 0 bases, the J end lost 4 bases, and 15 bases lay between the germline ends. In germline, CDR1 is SGHTA, CDR2 FQGTGA. The CDR3 runs 16 residues. J is TRBJ1-2 and V is TRBV7-3, with a possible D match to TRBD1 (5 bases). The TCR was taken from a human donor with classical Hodgkin lymphoma. The sample in question was peripheral blood mononuclear cells (PBMCs), obtained before the fourth cycle of nivolumab. The DNA of the CDR3 is TGTGCCAGCAGCTTAACCTCCCTTGACAGATCCTATGGCTACACCTTC. Translating it yields CASSLTSLDRSYGYTF.